This TCR beta chain was documented in a study of cytomegalovirus exposure and HLA in healthy donors (TCRdb year 2017). With regard to the full study: According to an earlier analysis of 587 of the donors, 150 million to 200 million T cells yielded approximately 120 million unique TCR beta sequences and around 280 Gb of sequence data. An early release that covered about 600 HLA-typed donors contained 250 to 350 gigabases of sequencing data and 70 million to 100 million unique TCR sequences. The genetic ancestry cluster associated with self-reported Caucasian donors included 81% of the roughly 380 genotyped donors. The study aimed to test whether cataloging public T cell receptors could reveal signatures of past pathogen exposure. Using immunosequencing, the study profiled T cell repertoires from around 670 subjects and related those repertoires to cytomegalovirus serostatus. Besides the first cohort of 550 to 750 subjects, a separate validation cohort made up of about 120 different subjects was used. To predict cytomegalovirus infection status, the study combined high-throughput TCR immunosequencing, statistical association of individual TCRs with disease status, and machine learning. To study patterns of TCR occurrence, a later analysis re-analyzed previously published TCR beta repertoires from just over 650 donors and added high-resolution HLA genotyping. Rather than using new phenotypic data, the later analysis identified candidate immune exposures from TCR beta sequences and from how often those sequences occurred across donors. An earlier analysis of roughly 580 of the donors used high-throughput TCR beta sequencing to judge whether each TCR beta V gene segment behaved as functional or pseudogenic. Donor age, sex, ethnicity and CMV serostatus were compiled alongside the repertoire data. Genome-wide SNP genotypes for about 55% of the roughly 670 donors were used in a later genetic analysis, which treated that subset as a discovery cohort. Every discovery cohort repertoire had been produced on one sequencing platform. HLA typing included class I and class II loci at four-digit resolution. The number of donors typed differed by locus, with roughly 620-630 for A, B, C, DRB1 and DQB1, 522 for DQA1, under 610 for DPA1, and around 430 for DPB1. Four to six DR-DQ haplotypes were handled as single units for association and clustering, since linkage in the cohort was strong. Across about 380 genotyped donors of the cohort, an average of about 240,000 unique TCR beta nucleotide sequences per donor were sequenced, and approximately 17% of those sequences were non-productive.

In total, fewer than 750 healthy bone marrow donors made up the cohort. At the time of sampling, every cohort member was nominally healthy, though immune exposures that went unrecorded were likely present. The donor tested CMV seronegative, placing the donor among the approximately 360 seronegative members of the cohort. A peripheral blood sample was provided by each donor, and peripheral blood mononuclear cells were used for TCR beta sequencing. The Qiagen DNeasy Blood Extraction Kit was used to extract genomic DNA from the blood cell samples. Receptor amplification or capture employed the immunoSEQ multiplex PCR assay. A mixture of 60 forward primers for TCR Vbeta segments and 13 reverse primers for TCR Jbeta segments was used in the multiplex PCR. The CDR3 region of rearranged TCR beta genes was amplified from genomic DNA with a multiplex PCR assay. The amplified TCR beta libraries were sequenced on the Illumina HiSeq System as 87-base-pair reads. The paper's processing steps were these. Across the 700 or so repertoires, a later analysis counted tens of millions of unique TCR beta chains, 9.5 million to 13 million of which were shared by at least two donors. Raw reads were error-corrected and collapsed into unique sequences with a nearest-neighbor algorithm that merged closely related sequences to remove PCR and sequencing errors. Alignment of CDR3 sequences to IMGT reference sequences was used to assign V, D and J gene segments. For a sequence to be retained, a match of at least six nucleotides was required to both a V gene segment and a J gene segment. Rearrangements were classified as productive when the CDR3 lacked stop codons and remained in frame with V and J, and all other rearrangements were classified as non-productive. CDR3 was defined by IMGT convention, running from the second conserved V-encoded cysteine to the conserved J-encoded phenylalanine. In an earlier analysis of some 550 of the donors, sequences lacking an unambiguous match to a single V gene segment were excluded. An earlier analysis of 587 of the donors classified V segments as functional when productive rearrangements were above 56.7% and as segregating when the standard deviation between donors was above 5%. A statistical classification framework was developed to diagnose cytomegalovirus status using the catalog of TCR beta chain sequences. A later analysis assigned V and J genes by comparing TCR nucleotide sequences with IMGT/GENE-DB human TR gene sequences. The TCRdist pipeline was used in a later analysis to assign CDR3 sequences and most-parsimonious VDJ recombination scenarios. In a later analysis, each TCR beta chain was defined by its CDR3 amino acid sequence together with its V-gene family, and reads without a unique V-gene family were excluded. As a way to deal with suspected cross-contamination and a sequencing artifact, a later analysis dropped over 550 nucleotide sequences that were highly shared and had low generation probability. For each public chain, a later analysis derived a clonal expansion index from normalized ranks of inferred template counts within each repertoire. Generation probabilities in a later analysis came from a VDJ recombination model fitted to out-of-frame rearrangements, and those results were checked against IGoR. In a later analysis, TCR-TCR, TCR-HLA and TCR-CMV co-occurrence was scored with hypergeometric tests, and a repertoire-size bias correction was applied to TCR pairs. False discovery rates were estimated in a later analysis by permuting HLA or CMV assignments 20 times. A later analysis grouped co-occurring TCRs with DBSCAN, adding TCRdist sequence similarity when clustering within HLA-allele-positive subsets. Co-occurrence clustering excluded repertoires with fewer than 30,000 or more than 120,000 public chains, plus five with anomalous nucleotide sharing. Entries here come from immuneACCESS through TCRdb and include only in-frame sequences with V and J called. Some clones fail to appear in such tables; in the studies checked, an unresolved V gene covers under half of the shortfall, and the cause of the remainder is unknown. From that table come the V and J calls and clone size; the DNA was used to work out D and trimming. The sample includes some 200,000 clones, with approximately 78% observed a single time. The ten largest clones capture 2.7% of the sample.

Including the terminal cysteine and phenylalanine, the CDR3 comprises 13 residues. Only the CDR3 portion is preserved as DNA: 39 bases, with reading frame beginning at the first base. The germline V gene gives CDR1 as SQVTM and CDR2 as ANQGSEA. V ends up 6 bases short and J 3 bases short, with an unmatched junction base count of 2. Points on this clone: The antigen it recognizes is unknown. No base qualities exist here, and no much larger clone lies one base off it.

Study-wide findings and limitations: Only TCR beta chains were sequenced in this cohort, and the absence of alpha or paired-chain data limited detectable features. Three of the identified cytomegalovirus-associated TCR beta chains were confirmed in vitro to be specific for cytomegalovirus antigens. A later genetic analysis associated a missense DCLRE1C variant with V-gene and J-gene trimming of TCR beta chains, and an independent cohort replicated the association. For the cohort, immune exposure information was limited to CMV serostatus. Broadly in line with IMGT annotations, most TCR beta V segments showed up in productive rearrangements about 90% or about 30% of the time in an earlier analysis of several hundred of the donors. A further reported finding was that TCR beta sequences accurately predicted the HLA-A and HLA-B alleles for most subjects in the first cohort. At a false discovery rate of 0.05, a later analysis linked under 20,000 TCR beta sequences to specific HLA alleles. Because counts were too low, roughly 17 rarely observed V segments, including chromosome 9 orphons, were left out of the earlier analysis of 587 of the donors. A later genetic analysis reported fewer N-insertions in productive TCRs among donors in an Asian-associated ancestry cluster than the roughly 670-donor mean. In the study, 150 to 200 TCR beta chains were listed as associated with cytomegalovirus. Sequencing depth was assumed to be roughly uniform across donors in the presence/absence analyses, though that assumption may not hold. According to a later analysis, TCR association rates differed among HLA loci, with DRB1 alleles showing the most associated TCRs and HLA-C alleles showing the fewest. Linkage disequilibrium might explain the correlated functional status among segregating V segments, but an unknown experimental factor could not be ruled out. According to the authors, the approach could potentially be generalized to other disease states and immunological phenotypes. In both the original and validation cohorts, the classifier was reported to diagnose cytomegalovirus status with high specificity and sensitivity. A later analysis reported that several top co-occurrence clusters appeared linked to parvovirus B19, influenza, CMV and Epstein-Barr virus. A cluster of highly shared sequence variants was judged likely to represent a technical artifact of the sequencing pipeline. A later analysis found that most CMV-associated TCR beta chains appeared HLA-restricted, with HLA associations seemingly driven largely by CMV exposure. While some public TCRs were present in many individuals, most TCR sequences turned up only very rarely across donors. Because some donors lacked HLA typing at each locus, the association tests relied only on the typed subset. Some IMGT-functional V segments, including TRBV6-2 and TRBV6-3, could not be distinguished by the 87-base-pair reads and were therefore excluded. A later analysis found that HLA-associated TCR beta chains were more clonally expanded and had lower generation probabilities than equally common non-associated chains. Strong co-occurrence of HLA alleles, especially DR and DQ, made assigning TCR associations to individual alleles difficult.

Here the chain combines TRBV29-1 and TRBJ2-2, with TRBD1 matching 9 junction bases. The receptor was derived from a woman in her forties in good health and CMV-seronegative. Sequenced: PBMCs. The CDR3 loop reads CSVGTGYTGELFF. In nucleotides, the sequence is TGCAGCGTGGGGACAGGGTACACCGGGGAGCTGTTTTTT.